Below are 15 T cell receptor beta chains sequenced from a single sample in a study of naive and memory T cell subsets. Treatment specified: skin biopsy from PPD injection site in Mantoux-positive individual. TCR cDNA received a 3' ligated oligonucleotide that carried a UMI. Four PCR rounds used nested alpha and beta constant region primers plus the SP2 primer. TCRdb reprocessed the UMI-ligation and nested PCR reads via MiXCR and lists one record per CDR3 protein. The sample contains 40,000 or so distinct CDR3 sequences, 8% to 13% of which appear only once. Source: skin, taken from a tuberculin skin test site. These receptors came from an adult in good health.

This clonotype was detected a few times. This chain links TRBV29-1 with TRBJ2-7; tentative D call: TRBD1 (6 bases). The CDR3 totals 14 residues. The V gene lost 5 bases and the J gene lost 2 bases, with 16 bases spanning the gap. CDR1 and CDR2 from the germline V gene are SQVTM and ANQGSEA. The CDR3 protein is CSVLGGSMTYEQYF. DNA for the CDR3: TGCAGCGTTCTAGGGGGATCGATGACCTACGAGCAGTACTTC.

The chain combines TRBV30 with TRBJ1-5; D is undetermined. With 2 bases removed from V and 3 bases from J, the gap between germline ends came to 8 bases. CDR1 GTSNPN and CDR2 SVGIG come from the germline V gene (reference sequence). The CDR3 is 13 amino acids. The DNA for the CDR3 is TGTGCCTGGAGTAGGAACTCCAATCAGCCCCAGCATTTT. This sequence encodes CAWSRNSNQPQHF.

This chain joins TRBV4-1 and TRBJ1-5; no clear D. Trimming took off 5 bases at V and 5 bases at J, with 16 bases between the two ends. Germline CDR1 MGHRA, CDR2 YSYEKL. There are 15 residues in the CDR3. CDR3 amino acids: CASSISQRRDQPQHF. The CDR3 DNA is TGCGCCAGCAGCATATCCCAGAGGCGGGATCAGCCCCAGCATTTT.

At least ten counts were recorded for this clonotype. V is TRBV6-5 and J is TRBJ1-1; perhaps TRBD1 as D (6 bases). The CDR3 consists of 15 residues. Germline assignment: CDR1 MNHEY and CDR2 SVGAGI. Trimming shortened V by 6 bases and J by 0 bases, and 14 bases separated the two germline ends. The CDR3 sequence: CASRQKGGLNTEAFF. The CDR3 DNA is TGTGCCAGCAGGCAAAAAGGGGGGTTGAACACTGAAGCTTTCTTT.

This clonotype was seen a few times. The chain couples TRBV14 to TRBJ2-2; tentative D call: TRBD2 (9 bases). CDR1 is SGHDN and CDR2 is FVKESK in the germline V gene. The V end lost 2 bases, the J end lost 1 base, and 26 bases lay between the germline ends. The CDR3 is made up of 21 amino acids. The DNA for the CDR3 is TGTGCCAGCAGCCAACCGCAGGGGGCGGCAGCGGGAGGCCAGAACACCGGGGAGCTGTTTTTT. It encodes CASSQPQGAAAGGQNTGELFF.

The chain joins TRBV6-2 or TRBV6-3 to TRBJ1-1; the D gene is possibly TRBD1 (6 bases). This CDR3 has 13 amino acids. Germline V gene lookup returns CDR1 MNHEY and CDR2 SVGEGT. The V end was cut by 7 bases, the J end by 6 bases, with 15 bases between. This chain's CDR3 is CASTRTVYSEAFF. CDR3 nucleotides: TGTGCCAGCACCAGGACAGTTTATTCTGAAGCTTTCTTT.

There are many counts of this clonotype. The chain carries TRBV7-8 and TRBJ1-5; possibly TRBD1 for D (6 bases). CDR3 size: 14 residues. The V gene's germline CDR1 is SGHVS and CDR2 FQNEAQ. V was trimmed by 5 bases and J by 4 bases, leaving 12 bases between them. The CDR3 spells CASSQLGANQPQHF. The CDR3 bases are TGTGCCAGCAGCCAGTTGGGGGCTAATCAGCCCCAGCATTTT.

By share, this clonotype ranks as medium-sized. This chain links TRBV2 with TRBJ2-1; 7 nucleotides align to TRBD2. J was trimmed by 0 bases and V by 6 bases; bases with no gene match: 5. This CDR3 comprises 15 residues. Germline V gives CDR1 SNHLY, CDR2 FYNNEI. CDR3 coding DNA: TGTGCCAGCAGGGGGGGAGGGAGCTCCTACAATGAGCAGTTCTTC. Translation gives CASRGGGSSYNEQFF. Looking up the rest from reference TRBV2 and TRBJ2-1 gives the full variable domain: EPEVTQTPSHQVTQMGQEVILRCVPISNHLYFYWYRQILGQKVEFLVSFYNNEISEKSEIFDDQFSVERPDGSNFTLKIRSTKLEDSAMYFCASRGGGSSYNEQFFGPGTRLTVL.

This clonotype was recorded at least ten times. The chain combines TRBV13 with TRBJ2-6; no firm D call. The CDR3 spans 14 residues. V lost 1 base, J lost 0 bases, and 1 base lay in between. The V gene's germline CDR1 is PRHDT and CDR2 FYEKMQ (reference sequence). CDR3 DNA sequence: TGTGCCAGCAGCTTAGACTCTGGGGCCAACGTCCTGACTTTC. This encodes CASSLDSGANVLTF.

The chain uses TRBV28 and TRBJ2-6; TRBD1 is a possible D gene (7 bases). Trimming left V 5 bases short and J 0 bases short, with 20 bases between. CDR1 is MDHEN, CDR2 SYDVKM, per germline. The CDR3 sequence is 19 residues long. The CDR3 loop is CASSLLGGRGVSGANVLTF. CDR3 DNA: TGTGCCAGCAGTCTTTTAGGAGGCAGGGGGGTCTCTGGGGCCAACGTCCTGACTTTC.

There are many counts of this clonotype. The V call is TRBV20-1, the J call TRBJ1-1; TRBD1 is a possible D gene (5 bases). The germline V gene encodes CDR1 DFQATT and CDR2 SNEGSKA (reference sequence). V lost 1 base and J 0 bases, leaving 9 bases between the germline ends. The CDR3 totals 14 residues. The CDR3 sequence is CSARVGELNTEAFF. CDR3 DNA: TGCAGTGCTAGAGTAGGGGAACTGAACACTGAAGCTTTCTTT.

This clonotype was counted many times. The chain joins TRBV10-3 to TRBJ1-5; TRBD1 agrees at 8 bases. Germline values: CDR1 ENHRY, CDR2 SYGVKD. There are 14 residues in the CDR3. With V trimmed by 4 bases and J by 1 base, 0 bases remained unmatched. The CDR3 region is CAISGQGSNQPQHF. The DNA of the CDR3 is TGTGCCATCAGTGGACAGGGGAGCAATCAGCCCCAGCATTTT.

This clonotype was found many times. The chain is built from TRBV6-5 and TRBJ2-7, with a weak D call TRBD2 (7 bases). With 4 bases removed from V and 0 bases from J, the gap between germline ends came to 16 bases. Germline V lookup: CDR1 MNHEY, CDR2 SVGAGI. The CDR3 runs 16 residues. CDR3 coding DNA: TGTGCCAGCAGTTGGGGGGCGGGGGCCTACTCCTACGAGCAGTACTTC. Translating it yields CASSWGAGAYSYEQYF.

This clonotype was detected many times. The chain employs TRBV2 and TRBJ1-1, with D unclear. Germline assignment: CDR1 SNHLY and CDR2 FYNNEI. The CDR3 covers 14 residues. The ends were cut back, 7 bases at V and 3 bases at J, with 15 bases in the middle. As DNA, the CDR3 is TGTGCCAGCACTACATCTAAGAGGGACACTGAAGCTTTCTTT. As protein: CASTTSKRDTEAFF.

This clonotype was seen many times. An end of the junction differs from the germline gene, which may be a read error. The rearrangement links TRBV7-7 to TRBJ2-1; maybe TRBD1 (5 bases). Germline V CDR1 and CDR2: SSHAT, FNYEAQ (reference sequence). CDR3 size: 14 residues. CDR3 region: CASSSTALGDEQFF. In DNA form, the CDR3 reads TGTGCTAGCAGCTCGACAGCCTTGGGCGATGAGCAGTTCTTC. The complete variable domain, with remaining parts taken from reference TRBV7-7 and TRBJ2-1, reads GAGVSQSPRYKVTKRGQDVTLRCDPISSHATLYWYQQALGQGPEFLTYFNYEAQPDKSGLPSDRFSAERPEGSISTLTIQRTEQRDSAMYRCASSSTALGDEQFFGPGTRLTVL.